This T cell receptor (beta chain) stems from a study of identical twins. General observations from the study: Low generation probability was overrepresented in out-of-frame alpha sequences shared by twins. High-abundance cord blood beta clonotypes had fewer insertions; memory repertoires showed none. The study based its conclusions on cross-sectional statistical analysis and did not follow the same donors.

Germline assignment: CDR1 SGHRS and CDR2 YFSETQ. The CDR3 is made up of 16 amino acids. Trimming took 1 base from V and 6 from J, leaving 17 bases between them. TCRdb reprocessed the 5' RACE reads with MiXCR, giving one entry per CDR3 protein. In the table there are around 100,000 distinct CDR3 sequences, 5.9% of which are singletons. All donors were healthy Caucasians. A few counts support this clonotype. The target antigen is unknown. This clonotype was sampled from a woman aged 45-60 years in good health. This sequence joins TRBV5-1 and TRBJ2-4, with D possibly matching TRBD2 (7 bases). Sequencing was done on a sample of memory T cells sorted from blood. CDR3 sequence reads: CASSLMDTGGGNIQYF. In DNA, the CDR3 is TGCGCCAGCAGCTTGATGGATACGGGGGGCGGAAACATTCAGTACTTC.